These T cell receptor beta chains were read from a single sample in a study of blood T cell repertoires in COVID-19. TCRdb's table, derived via immunoSEQ multiplex PCR, lists solely in-frame clones and lacks some. The sample holds some 250,000 clones, around 87% seen once. Sequencing input: peripheral blood. These receptors originate from a woman in her twenties or thirties who had recovered from COVID-19. The CDR3 runs from the conserved cysteine through the conserved F or W. D genes are given only for firm matches. Clone size appears in some rows only: once, few, many, or a class for an expanded clone.

clone size: NA; D gene: TRBD2; J gene: TRBJ2-1; V gene: TRBV7-2; CDR3 DNA: TGTGCCAGCAGCTTATATCACAGCGGGAACTACAATGAGCAGTTCTTC; CDR3 protein: CASSLYHSGNYNEQFF
clone size: NA; D gene: TRBD2; J gene: TRBJ2-3; V gene: TRBV7-6; CDR3 DNA: TGTGCCAGCAGCCCCCGGACTAGCGGGATCACAGATACGCAGTATTTT; CDR3 protein: CASSPRTSGITDTQYF
clone size: few; D gene: TRBD1; J gene: TRBJ2-2; V gene: TRBV3-1/TRBV3-2; CDR3 DNA: TGTGCCAGCAGCCAATCAGGGGGCGCAGGGGAGCTGTTTTTT; CDR3 protein: CASSQSGGAGELFF
clone size: NA; D gene: NA; J gene: TRBJ1-2; V gene: TRBV7-2; CDR3 DNA: TGTGCCAGCAGCTTAGGGTCTGGGGCCAACTATGGCTACACCTTC; CDR3 protein: CASSLGSGANYGYTF
clone size: NA; D gene: NA; J gene: TRBJ1-1; V gene: TRBV29-1; CDR3 DNA: TGCAGCGTTGAAGAACCACAGGGATGGGCTTTCTTT; CDR3 protein: CSVEEPQGWAFF
clone size: once; D gene: TRBD1; J gene: TRBJ1-6; V gene: TRBV20-1; CDR3 DNA: TGCAGTGCAAGTAGGGACAGGTGGTCACCCCTCCACTTT; CDR3 protein: CSASRDRWSPLHF
clone size: NA; D gene: TRBD2; J gene: TRBJ2-1; V gene: TRBV7-2; CDR3 DNA: TGTGCCAGCAGCAAGCAAAGCGGGGGCCTTAATGAGCAGTTCTTC; CDR3 protein: CASSKQSGGLNEQFF
clone size: NA; D gene: TRBD1; J gene: TRBJ2-7; V gene: TRBV7-2; CDR3 DNA: TGTGCCAGCAGCTTAGAGCCAGGGGGCAACTACGAGCAGTACTTC; CDR3 protein: CASSLEPGGNYEQYF
clone size: NA; D gene: NA; J gene: TRBJ2-2; V gene: TRBV7-3; CDR3 DNA: TGTGCCAGCAGCTTAAGCCTCTCGGCGAACACCGGGGAGCTGTTTTTT; CDR3 protein: CASSLSLSANTGELFF
clone size: NA; D gene: TRBD1; J gene: TRBJ1-1; V gene: TRBV5-1; CDR3 DNA: TGCGCCAGCAGTTCCGGGACAGGGGGCGGAAGGATTAACACTGAAGCTTTCTTT; CDR3 protein: CASSSGTGGGRINTEAFF
clone size: NA; D gene: NA; J gene: TRBJ1-5; V gene: TRBV5-5; CDR3 DNA: TGTGCCAGCAGCTTACAGTATAGCAATCAGCCCCAGCATTTT; CDR3 protein: CASSLQYSNQPQHF
clone size: NA; D gene: TRBD1; J gene: TRBJ2-2; V gene: TRBV2; CDR3 DNA: TGTGCCAGCCGGGGGACAGGCAACACCGGGGAGCTGTTTTTT; CDR3 protein: CASRGTGNTGELFF
clone size: NA; D gene: TRBD2; J gene: TRBJ2-2; V gene: TRBV6-5; CDR3 DNA: TGTGCCAGCAGTTCCATCAGCGGGGGTCGCGGGGAGCTGTTTTTT; CDR3 protein: CASSSISGGRGELFF
clone size: once; D gene: NA; J gene: TRBJ1-2; V gene: TRBV19; CDR3 DNA: TGTGCCAGTAGTATAGGTATGGCAGACTATGGCTACACCTTC; CDR3 protein: CASSIGMADYGYTF
clone size: NA; D gene: NA; J gene: TRBJ1-1; V gene: TRBV9; CDR3 DNA: TGTGCCAGCAGCGCAAACCGGGACACTGGGAACACTGAAGCTTTCTTT; CDR3 protein: CASSANRDTGNTEAFF
clone size: NA; D gene: TRBD1; J gene: TRBJ1-1; V gene: TRBV29-1; CDR3 DNA: TGCAGCGTGACAGGGGGCGCGATCACTGAAGCTTTCTTT; CDR3 protein: CSVTGGAITEAFF
clone size: NA; D gene: NA; J gene: TRBJ2-7; V gene: TRBV27; CDR3 DNA: TGTGCCAGCAGTTTATTGGGGGGAGGAAACGAGCAGTACTTC; CDR3 protein: CASSLLGGGNEQYF
clone size: NA; D gene: TRBD1; J gene: TRBJ1-2; V gene: TRBV3-1/TRBV3-2; CDR3 DNA: TGTGCCAGCAGCTCCTGGACAGGGGAGAGGGGCTACACCTTC; CDR3 protein: CASSSWTGERGYTF
clone size: NA; D gene: NA; J gene: TRBJ2-7; V gene: TRBV6-5; CDR3 DNA: TGTGCCAGCAGTTACTCGTATAGCCGGGAGCAGTACTTC; CDR3 protein: CASSYSYSREQYF
clone size: few; D gene: TRBD1; J gene: TRBJ1-3; V gene: TRBV7-9; CDR3 DNA: TGTGCCAGCAGCTCACAGGGGGCGGCTGGAAACACCATATATTTT; CDR3 protein: CASSSQGAAGNTIYF
clone size: once; D gene: NA; J gene: TRBJ2-2; V gene: TRBV12-3/TRBV12-4; CDR3 DNA: TGTGCCAGCAGTTTAGGAGCCGGGGAGCTGTTTTTT; CDR3 protein: CASSLGAGELFF
clone size: NA; D gene: TRBD1; J gene: TRBJ1-4; V gene: TRBV7-9; CDR3 DNA: TGTGCCAGCAGCTTTGGGACAGCCAGTAATGAAAAACTGTTTTTT; CDR3 protein: CASSFGTASNEKLFF
clone size: NA; D gene: NA; J gene: TRBJ2-7; V gene: TRBV2; CDR3 DNA: TGTGCCAGCGGGACAAATACCCCCATGGGCGAGCAGTACTTC; CDR3 protein: CASGTNTPMGEQYF
clone size: NA; D gene: NA; J gene: TRBJ2-7; V gene: TRBV12-3/TRBV12-4; CDR3 DNA: TGTGCCAGCAGTCACGAGGGCTACGAGCAGTACTTC; CDR3 protein: CASSHEGYEQYF
clone size: NA; D gene: TRBD1; J gene: TRBJ2-5; V gene: TRBV7-2; CDR3 DNA: TGTGCCAGCAGCTACAGGGGTGGGGAGACCCAGTACTTC; CDR3 protein: CASSYRGGETQYF
clone size: NA; D gene: NA; J gene: TRBJ1-1; V gene: TRBV19; CDR3 DNA: TGTGCCAGTAGTATAGGGGGGCTAACCCTCATGAACACTGAAGCTTTCTTT; CDR3 protein: CASSIGGLTLMNTEAFF
clone size: NA; D gene: NA; J gene: TRBJ1-2; V gene: TRBV29-1; CDR3 DNA: TGCAGCGTTGAGGTCCGGGACATCTATGGCTACACCTTC; CDR3 protein: CSVEVRDIYGYTF
clone size: NA; D gene: TRBD1; J gene: TRBJ2-2; V gene: TRBV14; CDR3 DNA: TGTGCCAGCAGCCAGGAACACAGGGGCTGGTTACCCGGGGAGCTGTTTTTT; CDR3 protein: CASSQEHRGWLPGELFF
clone size: NA; D gene: TRBD1; J gene: TRBJ2-5; V gene: TRBV15; CDR3 DNA: TGTGCCACCAGCAGAGGGGACAGGACCTCTCAAGAGACCCAGTACTTC; CDR3 protein: CATSRGDRTSQETQYF
clone size: NA; D gene: NA; J gene: TRBJ2-2; V gene: TRBV11-3; CDR3 DNA: TGTGCCAGCAGCCTCCCGGACACCGGGGAGCTGTTTTTT; CDR3 protein: CASSLPDTGELFF
clone size: NA; D gene: TRBD1; J gene: TRBJ1-1; V gene: TRBV3-1/TRBV3-2; CDR3 DNA: TGTGCCAGCAGCCACGGACAGGTCCTGAACACTGAAGCTTTCTTT; CDR3 protein: CASSHGQVLNTEAFF
clone size: few; D gene: NA; J gene: TRBJ2-1; V gene: TRBV27; CDR3 DNA: TGTGCCAGCAGTTTATACAGGTTCCCCTACAATGAGCAGTTCTTC; CDR3 protein: CASSLYRFPYNEQFF
clone size: NA; D gene: NA; J gene: TRBJ1-5; V gene: TRBV19; CDR3 DNA: TGTGCCAGTACGTGGGACTTCAATCAGCCCCAGCATTTT; CDR3 protein: CASTWDFNQPQHF
clone size: NA; D gene: NA; J gene: TRBJ2-5; V gene: TRBV29-1; CDR3 DNA: TGCAGCTCCAAGATGGCAGCGACCCAAGAGACCCAGTACTTC; CDR3 protein: CSSKMAATQETQYF
clone size: NA; D gene: NA; J gene: TRBJ2-3; V gene: TRBV27; CDR3 DNA: TGTGCCAGCAGTTTCTTAAAAGACAGTCGGACAGATACGCAGTATTTT; CDR3 protein: CASSFLKDSRTDTQYF
clone size: NA; D gene: TRBD2; J gene: TRBJ2-7; V gene: TRBV3-1/TRBV3-2; CDR3 DNA: TGTGCCAGCAGCCCGGGGACTACCTCCTACGAGCAGTACTTC; CDR3 protein: CASSPGTTSYEQYF
clone size: NA; D gene: NA; J gene: TRBJ2-5; V gene: TRBV7-6; CDR3 DNA: TGTGCCAGCAGCAACGGGGGATCGTACCAAGAGACCCAGTACTTC; CDR3 protein: CASSNGGSYQETQYF
clone size: few; D gene: NA; J gene: TRBJ2-7; V gene: TRBV6-1; CDR3 DNA: TGTGCCAGCAGTGTTGGCAGGGGCTCCCCCTTTGACGAGCAGTACTTC; CDR3 protein: CASSVGRGSPFDEQYF
clone size: NA; D gene: NA; J gene: TRBJ2-7; V gene: TRBV4-3; CDR3 DNA: TGCGCCAGCAGCCGAGACACGGTTAACGAGCAGTACTTC; CDR3 protein: CASSRDTVNEQYF
clone size: NA; D gene: TRBD1; J gene: TRBJ2-6; V gene: TRBV2; CDR3 DNA: TGTGCCAGCAGCGGAGGAGTGTTTCGACAGGGGAGCTCTGGGGCCAACGTCCTGACTTTC; CDR3 protein: CASSGGVFRQGSSGANVLTF